This T cell receptor (beta chain) was obtained from a study of long-term antiretroviral therapy in people with HIV. Run at survey level, the immunoSEQ assay was version v3.0. Profiled with immunoSEQ multiplex PCR; TCRdb holds only in-frame clones, not every one. The sample shows about 10,000 clones, 75% to 90% of them seen only once. Points on this clone: Antigen unknown.

Study-level results: Control repertoires displayed wider CDR3 length ranges than the HIV repertoires.

Per germline, CDR1 LNHDA and CDR2 SQIVND (reference sequence). The V and J ends lost 1 base and 1 base, in that order; junction bases with no gene match: 3. The CDR3 runs 15 residues. The rearrangement joins TRBV19 to TRBJ2-7, with TRBD1 identical over 8 bases. The sequence was obtained from a man between 40 and 49 years old with HIV. Sample: unsorted PBMCs, taken 0.7 years after starting antiretroviral therapy. The CDR3 region has the DNA TGTGCCAGTAGTATAGCAGGGGGCGTTTCCTACGAGCAGTACTTC. It is translated as CASSIAGGVSYEQYF.